Below are 22 T cell receptor beta chains sequenced from a single sample in a study of technical replicates of blood from several donors. Assay used: immunoSEQ multiplex PCR; TCRdb lists only in-frame clones, some missing. The table has some 64,000 clones, approximately 86% seen once. Sequenced: PBMCs. These receptors were taken from a human donor in good health. Some clones in this sample may be carry-over from other donors' samples.

The V and J genes are TRBV19 and TRBJ2-3; no reliable D call. Germline V gene sequence: CDR1 LNHDA, CDR2 SQIVND (reference sequence). V was trimmed by 1 base and J by 6 bases, leaving 11 bases between them. The CDR3 loop spans 14 amino acids. The CDR3 DNA follows: TGTGCCAGTAGTATAGGACATCTTCGGGATACGCAGTATTTT. As protein: CASSIGHLRDTQYF. Combining the CDR3 with reference TRBV19 and TRBJ2-3 gives the whole variable domain DGGITQSPKYLFRKEGQNVTLSCEQNLNHDAMYWYRQDPGQGLRLIYYSQIVNDFQKGDIAEGYSVSREKKESFPLTVTSAQKNPTAFYLCASSIGHLRDTQYFGPGTRLTVL.

J is TRBJ2-1 and V is TRBV7-9; 11 bases are shared with TRBD2. The V gene end was trimmed by 5 bases and the J gene end by 10 bases; junction bases not matched to a gene: 13. The CDR3 extends over 16 amino acids. Germline values: CDR1 SEHNR, CDR2 FQNEAQ (reference sequence). Here the CDR3 reads CASSPRRSGGAGEQFF. Here the CDR3 DNA reads TGTGCCAGCAGCCCTAGACGTAGCGGGGGGGCAGGAGAGCAGTTCTTC.

The chain employs TRBV18 and TRBJ1-2; D is possibly TRBD1 (6 bases). V lost 4 bases and J 6 bases, leaving 15 bases between the germline ends. CDR3 length equals 14 residues. The germline V gene encodes CDR1 KGHSH and CDR2 LQKENI. CDR3 region: CASSLQGFLDGYTF. The CDR3 DNA reads TGTGCCAGCTCACTACAGGGATTCCTGGATGGCTACACCTTC.

J is TRBJ2-3 and V is TRBV5-1; 7 bases align to TRBD1. The J segment lost 6 bases and the V segment lost 3 bases, leaving 13 bases of the junction unmatched. There are 16 residues in the CDR3. Germline V gives CDR1 SGHRS, CDR2 YFSETQ. In nucleotides, the CDR3 is TGCGCCAGCAGCTCGGAGACCAACTACAGGGGTGATACGCAGTATTTT. This encodes CASSSETNYRGDTQYF.

CDR3 residues: CASSLTAGNYGYTF. For the CDR3, the DNA is TGTGCCAGCAGCTTAACGGCCGGGAACTATGGCTACACCTTC. V and J are TRBV7-3 and TRBJ1-2; D is unresolved. The germline V gene has CDR1 SGHTA and CDR2 FQGTGA. This CDR3 contains 14 residues. The V end was cut by 0 bases, the J end by 2 bases, with 7 bases between. Supplemented by reference TRBV7-3 and TRBJ1-2, the full variable domain reads GAGVSQTPSNKVTEKGKYVELRCDPISGHTALYWYRQSLGQGPEFLIYFQGTGAADDSGLPNDRFFAVRPEGSVSTLKIQRTERGDSAVYLCASSLTAGNYGYTFGSGTRLTVV.

This clone was counted only a few times. J is TRBJ2-5 and V is TRBV11-1; 7 bases fit TRBD1. With 4 bases clipped from V and 1 base from J, the junction kept 3 bases outside the gene matches. CDR3 size: 14 residues. Germline assignment: CDR1 SGHAT and CDR2 FQDESV (reference sequence). CDR3 nucleotides: TGTGCCAGCAGCTACGGGACAGCCCAAGAGACCCAGTACTTC. It translates to CASSYGTAQETQYF.

The chain is built from TRBV11-1 and TRBJ2-3; no reliable D call. The CDR3 covers 16 residues. Trimming took off 0 bases at V and 2 bases at J, with 12 bases between the two ends. CDR1 and CDR2 from the germline V gene are SGHAT and FQDESV (reference sequence). The CDR3 region has the DNA TGTGCCAGCAGCTTAGCGTGGCAAGGAGCCACAGATACGCAGTATTTT. Its protein is CASSLAWQGATDTQYF.

The chain uses TRBV7-2 and TRBJ1-1, with D perhaps matching TRBD1 (5 bases). The CDR3 runs to 13 residues. Germline assignment: CDR1 SGHTA and CDR2 FQGNSA. V was pared by 5 bases and J by 5 bases, with 12 bases between. CDR3 sequence: CASSKDSTTEAFF. DNA of the CDR3: TGTGCCAGCAGCAAAGACAGCACTACTGAAGCTTTCTTT. The variable domain in full, with the rest retrieved from reference TRBV7-2 and TRBJ1-1, is GAGVSQSPSNKVTEKGKDVELRCDPISGHTALYWYRQSLGQGLEFLIYFQGNSAPDKSGLPSDRFSAERTGGSVSTLTIQRTQQEDSAVYLCASSKDSTTEAFFGQGTRLTVV.

The chain carries TRBV6-6 and TRBJ1-5; no clear D gene. The germline V gene has CDR1 MNHNY and CDR2 SVGAGI (reference sequence). Trimming took off 5 bases at V and 5 bases at J, with 13 bases between the two ends. The CDR3 consists of 14 residues. Here the CDR3 reads CASSKQPEYQPQHF. The CDR3 region has the DNA TGTGCCAGCAGTAAACAACCGGAGTATCAGCCCCAGCATTTT.

By sample fraction, this clone is large (0.1 to 1%). Within the sample, other DNA sequences also encode this same CDR3. The chain combines TRBV5-1 with TRBJ2-1; 10 positions agree with TRBD2. From germline, CDR1 is SGHRS and CDR2 YFSETQ. There are 14 residues in the CDR3. J was trimmed by 3 bases and V by 3 bases; bases with no gene match: 0. The CDR3 sequence is CASSSSGGYNEQFF. The DNA for the CDR3 is TGCGCCAGCAGCTCTAGCGGGGGCTACAATGAGCAGTTCTTC.

This clone is labeled medium-sized. Other nucleotide sequences in the sample specify the same CDR3. The chain is built from TRBV30 and TRBJ2-1; 7 bases match TRBD2. Looked up from germline, CDR1 is GTSNPN and CDR2 is SVGIG (reference sequence). The CDR3 runs 12 residues. J was trimmed by 7 bases and V by 3 bases; bases with no gene match: 3. The CDR3 loop is CAWSWGGNEQFF. The CDR3 nucleotides are TGTGCCTGGAGCTGGGGAGGGAATGAGCAGTTCTTC.

The CDR3 nucleotides read TGCGCCAGCAGCCCTTCGGGACACTTGAACACTGAAGCTTTCTTT. It codes for CASSPSGHLNTEAFF. The chain recombines TRBV5-1 with TRBJ1-1, with a weak D call TRBD1 (6 bases). The CDR3 has 15 residues. Trimming shortened V by 4 bases and J by 0 bases, and 13 bases separated the two germline ends. Germline assignment: CDR1 SGHRS and CDR2 YFSETQ.

This clone appeared once. The chain couples TRBV6-5 to TRBJ1-1; no clear D. The germline V gene has CDR1 MNHEY and CDR2 SVGAGI. Trimming took 4 bases from V and 3 from J, leaving 12 bases between them. The CDR3 is 14 residues long. The CDR3 nucleotides read TGTGCCAGCAGTTCCCCCGGGAGCGACACTGAAGCTTTCTTT. This codes for CASSSPGSDTEAFF.

V gene TRBV6-1 combines with J gene TRBJ2-5, with 9 bases that match TRBD1. With V trimmed by 6 bases and J by 1 base, 6 bases remained unmatched. Germline V gene data show CDR1 as MNHNS and CDR2 as SASEGT. CDR3 length: 15 amino acids. The CDR3 loop reads CASRGTGRGQETQYF. In DNA, the CDR3 is TGTGCCAGCAGGGGGACAGGGAGGGGCCAAGAGACCCAGTACTTC.

The CDR3 DNA follows: TGTGCCTCCCCGGGCGGGAGGTCCACAGATACGCAGTATTTT. Translating gives CASPGGRSTDTQYF. The chain employs TRBV6-4 and TRBJ2-3; 8 positions agree with TRBD2. V lost 11 bases, J lost 2 bases, and 9 bases stayed unmatched. This CDR3 comprises 14 residues. Germline CDR1 reads MRHNA; CDR2 reads SNTAGT.

The chain is built from TRBV9 and TRBJ1-2, with D perhaps TRBD1 (6 bases). Deletions cut 3 bases from V and 0 bases from J, with 6 bases between. CDR1 and CDR2 from the germline V gene are SGDLS and YYNGEE. CDR3 length: 13 residues. The CDR3: CASSAGANYGYTF. CDR3 DNA sequence: TGTGCCAGCAGCGCAGGGGCTAACTATGGCTACACCTTC.

DNA for the CDR3: TGTGCCAGCAGCCTAAGACCTACCGGGACAGCTAGCACAGATACGCAGTATTTT. This encodes CASSLRPTGTASTDTQYF. The genes are TRBV5-8 and TRBJ2-3; 7 nucleotides align to TRBD1. After removal of 4 bases from V and 0 bases from J, the junction contained 14 bases not matched to a gene. Germline lookup yields CDR1 SGHTS and CDR2 YDEGEE. The CDR3 is made up of 18 amino acids. The entire variable domain, with the rest obtained from reference TRBV5-8 and TRBJ2-3, is as follows: EAGVTQSPTHLIKTRGQQATLRCSPISGHTSVYWYQQALGLGLQFLLWYDEGEERNRGNFPPRFSGRQFPNYSSELNVNALELEDSALYLCASSLRPTGTASTDTQYFGPGTRLTVL.

This chain uses TRBV18 with TRBJ2-5, with D maybe TRBD2 (5 bases). The CDR3 is made up of 13 amino acids. The germline CDR1 and CDR2 sequences are KGHSH and LQKENI. V lost 4 bases, J lost 2 bases, and 8 bases lay in between. CDR3 protein: CASSQDLQETQYF. In DNA, the CDR3 is TGTGCCAGCTCACAGGACTTACAAGAGACCCAGTACTTC.

This chain connects TRBV19 to TRBJ2-7; TRBD2 matches at 8 bases. This CDR3 spans 15 amino acids. CDR1 and CDR2 (germline): LNHDA, SQIVND (reference sequence). V gave up 5 bases and J gave up 4 bases; unmatched junction bases: 10. The CDR3 DNA is TGTGCCAGTAGTTCCCGGGAGGGGACTTTTTACGAGCAGTACTTC. It is translated as CASSSREGTFYEQYF.

This rearrangement joins TRBV7-2 to TRBJ2-7; 8 bases match TRBD2. This CDR3 has 15 amino acids. The V and J ends lost 3 bases and 4 bases, in that order; junction bases with no gene match: 8. Germline CDR1 is SGHTA and CDR2 is FQGNSA. CDR3 in amino acids: CASSFISGREYEQYF. The CDR3 region has the DNA TGTGCCAGCAGCTTTATCAGCGGGAGAGAGTACGAGCAGTACTTC.

The V and J genes are TRBV6-5 and TRBJ1-6; weak D call: TRBD1 (6 bases). With 2 bases removed from V and 5 bases from J, the gap between germline ends came to 13 bases. CDR1 is MNHEY, CDR2 SVGAGI, per germline. The CDR3 consists of 16 residues. The CDR3 DNA is TGTGCCAGCAGTTACCGAGGGACACTTAATAATTCACCCCTCCACTTT. Translated: CASSYRGTLNNSPLHF.

The rearrangement links TRBV6-5 to TRBJ2-7; 9 bases match TRBD1. This CDR3 has 15 amino acids. Trimming cost V 0 bases and J 3 bases; bases outside gene matches: 3. Per germline, CDR1 MNHEY and CDR2 SVGAGI. The CDR3 loop is CASSYSPGQGYEQYF. Here the CDR3 DNA reads TGTGCCAGCAGTTACTCGCCGGGACAGGGCTACGAGCAGTACTTC.